This TCR beta chain was retrieved from a study of Graves' ophthalmopathy and Graves' hyperthyroidism. The germline gives CDR1 KGHDR, CDR2 SFDVKD. J gave up 4 bases and V 9 bases, and 18 bases lay outside the gene matches. The CDR3 spans 17 residues. From RNA, the CDR3 regions of TCR beta chains were amplified and sequenced. HTBI-primed RT-PCR formed the first round, and a multiplex PCR formed the second. TCRdb ran MiXCR on the multiplex PCR reads and lists one entry per CDR3 protein. The table shows 200,000 to 250,000 distinct CDR3 sequences, with around 50% occurring only once. The sample was peripheral blood. The clonotype was recovered from an adult man with Graves' ophthalmopathy. J is TRBJ2-5 and V is TRBV24-1, with 8 nucleotides matching TRBD1. The CDR3 is CATGPAIGQGLLETQYF. The DNA of the CDR3 is TGTGCCACCGGACCGGCGATCGGACAGGGACTCTTAGAGACCCAGTACTTC.